This entry describes one TCR beta chain. Its antigen has not been determined. The sample holds no much larger clone one base away, and base qualities are not on file. Genomic DNA was the input for TRB sequencing, which was run either with the immunoSEQ assay at survey resolution or with the hsTCRB kit. Per the source publication's procedure: The immunoSEQ software was used for initial read processing, and the LymphoSeq R package was used for repertoire analyses. Clonality was computed as 1 minus normalized Shannon entropy, and a Gini coefficient was also calculated for each TRB dataset. Phenotypes of unsorted samples were inferred by mapping TRB sequences from sorted subsets of the recipient or donor onto unsorted samples of the same recipient. TCRdb holds this immuneACCESS table with in-frame rearrangements only. Some clones are missing; in checked studies, unresolved V genes explain under half, and the rest has no known cause. The DNA was the basis for D and trimming; V, J and clone size are from that table. The sample table records fewer than 12,000 clones; roughly 86% of these occur just once. Roughly a quarter of the sample is in the top ten clones.

The intended sense of this specimen's treatment or condition label: high-dose cyclophosphamide on days +3 and +4 as single-agent GVHD prophylaxis. Patients in the PTCy group got busulfan and fludarabine conditioning, a marrow graft from a related or unrelated donor, and cyclophosphamide on days +3 and +4. The PTCy-treated patients were enrolled in a prospective multi-institutional clinical trial. Peripheral blood and bone marrow mononuclear cells were isolated by Ficoll-Hypaque density centrifugation and were cryopreserved. Sorting of CD4+ and CD8+ T cells, including naive and memory subsets, was performed by FACS on a FACSAria II. The junction shows trimming of 5 bases on V and 3 bases on J, plus 11 bases between the germline ends. CDR1 and CDR2 are read off the germline V gene as SGHTA and FQGNSA. The CDR3 goes from the cysteine to the phenylalanine over 14 residues. Only the CDR3 DNA is retained, 42 bases long and in frame from the first base.

This record comes from a study of T cells after posttransplantation cyclophosphamide (dated by TCRdb to 2016 to 2018). At the level of the whole study: The study tracked T cell repertoire reconstitution by TRB sequencing after myeloablative bone marrow transplantation using posttransplantation cyclophosphamide as GVHD prophylaxis. Samples from roughly 35 PTCy-treated patients, along with samples from some 17 of their related bone marrow donors, underwent antigen receptor sequencing. Blood from all 35 or so PTCy patients who had 1-year posttransplant specimens underwent TRB sequencing. TRB sequencing was also done on up to about 3 additional blood samples from 2 to 5.2 years after transplant in 3 patients, and on pretransplant blood from several patients. Because TRA and TRB clonality correlated tightly in about ten samples, the subsequent TCR analyses were limited to TRB only. Public TRB sequences were queried against a database of over 3,500 sequences associated with responses to pathogens, tumor antigens, self-antigens and alloantigens.

Study-level results and caveats: Across the approximately 48 patients, TRB clonality was highly associated with recipient CMV seropositivity and CMV reactivation, and diversity with PTCy was similar to that in the CNI/methotrexate controls. The TRB repertoires of T cells infiltrating skin or the GI tract showed only limited overlap with the TRB repertoires found in blood. At 1-2 months, donor-recipient similarity was low but rose over the first year, and the later blood repertoires were often dominated by donor CD8+ memory clones.

Sample: CD4+ T cells sorted from PBMCs, taken after allogeneic stem cell transplant with posttransplant cyclophosphamide. This TCR was sampled from a male patient between 25 and 39 years old who received an allogeneic stem cell transplant from a related donor, was CMV-positive, and had acute GVHD only. Donor T cells from the graft may be present among the T cells after a transplant. The chain uses TRBV7-2 and TRBJ1-5, with no confidently assigned D gene. CDR3 protein: CASSQGRVNQPQHF. The bases are TGTGCCAGCAGCCAAGGCCGGGTCAATCAGCCCCAGCATTTT. Here the CDR3 is joined to the reference TRBV7-2 and TRBJ1-5 genes, and the full variable domain is: GAGVSQSPSNKVTEKGKDVELRCDPISGHTALYWYRQSLGQGLEFLIYFQGNSAPDKSGLPSDRFSAERTGGSVSTLTIQRTQQEDSAVYLCASSQGRVNQPQHFGDGTRLSIL.